This T cell receptor beta chain emerged from a study of blood T cell repertoires in COVID-19. Looking at the study overall: The analysed material was cDNA or gDNA that came from T cells, B-cell-depleted T cells, or PBMCs.

Germline-derived CDR1 and CDR2 are SGHVS and FNYEAQ. The length of the CDR3 is 19 residues. After removal of 0 bases from V and 3 bases from J, the junction contained 8 bases not matched to a gene. As originally analysed: Amplification with reference gene primers provided the estimates of nucleated cell counts. Sequencing used immunoSEQ multiplex PCR; TCRdb keeps in-frame clones, though not all of them. The D gene and trimming were derived from the DNA, and the V and J assignments and clone size from that table. The repertoire holds 300,000 to 400,000 clones, with around 90% as singletons. This sequence originates from a woman aged 25-40 years with COVID-19, enrolled during active disease. The chain has TRBV7-6 and TRBJ2-2, with 12 bases fitting TRBD2. Sequencing input: peripheral blood. The CDR3 DNA reads TGTGCCAGCAGCTTAGCGCTAGCGGGAGGGCCGGGGGACACCGGGGAGCTGTTTTTT. It translates to CASSLALAGGPGDTGELFF.